This TCR beta chain was obtained from a study of blood T cell repertoires in COVID-19. Study-level background: The origin of the acute and convalescent COVID-19 samples was the United States, Italy and Spain. T cells, B-cell-depleted T cells, or PBMCs provided the cDNA or gDNA that served as material.

In the original analysis: Researchers report that nucleated cell counts were estimated from reference gene primer amplification. Using immunoSEQ multiplex PCR, the repertoire was profiled, and TCRdb retains in-frame clones only, with some absent. V and J calls and clone size are given by that table; D and trimming were obtained from the DNA. The sample has 140,000 or so clones; around 72% are singletons. Trimming shortened V by 2 bases and J by 0 bases, and 12 bases separated the two germline ends. The CDR3 runs 16 residues. CDR1 is SGHDN and CDR2 is FVKESK in the germline V gene. The V call is TRBV14, the J call TRBJ2-3, with D perhaps TRBD1 (6 bases). This TCR came from an older woman with acute or convalescent COVID-19. The sequencing sample was made of peripheral blood. CDR3 DNA: TGTGCCAGCAGCCAAAATCGACAGGCTAGCACAGATACGCAGTATTTT. Protein sequence: CASSQNRQASTDTQYF.